This TCR beta chain was profiled in a study of regulatory T cells in long-lasting Graves disease. With iRepertoire HTBI primers and Arm-PCR of CDR3 regions, TCR beta libraries were built. TCRdb analysed the multiplex PCR reads with MiXCR anew, one entry per CDR3 protein. The table lists under 700,000 distinct CDR3 sequences, 15% to 20% of them singletons. V lost 5 bases and J lost 4, with 13 bases in between. The CDR3 extends over 14 amino acids. CDR1 is SGHRS, CDR2 YFSETQ, per germline. Time point defined: newly diagnosed GD, antithyroid drugs for less than 3 months. PBMCs were the source of the RNA used for TCR sequencing. To note about this clonotype: Just one base apart from a much larger clone, this may be a read error.

The sample was also linked to a second study, of T cells in Graves' hyperthyroidism and ophthalmopathy. From that study: Thyroid ultrasound, orbital computed tomography, clinical symptoms, and serum thyroxine and TRAb underpinned diagnoses. HTBI primers were the set used in a first-round RT-PCR of the TCR CDR3.

Sample: peripheral blood mononuclear cells (PBMCs), taken at new diagnosis, from a patient treated with antithyroid drugs. The TCR originated in a woman aged 35-60 years with Graves disease. The chain links TRBV5-1 to TRBJ1-5; D perhaps matches TRBD1 (5 bases). CDR3 nucleotide sequence: TGCGCCAGCAGACCCGACAGCGATAATCAGCCCCAGCATTTT. Translation gives CASRPDSDNQPQHF.